This T cell receptor (beta chain) emerged from a study of naive and memory T cell subsets. Study results and limitations: Over 90% of naive TCR sequences appeared only once, unlike memory subsets. Naive repertoires, especially CD8, held a few larger clonotypes, possibly memory cells re-expressing CD45RA. Between naive and memory subsets, TCR abundance power law exponents differed. Diversity fell and Gini index rose from naive through CM, EM, EMRA.

An equimolar mix of two oligonucleotides served as the beta constant-region primer for TRBC1 and TRBC2. The ligated cDNA underwent four PCR rounds using SP2 and nested alpha and beta constant-region primers. TCRdb re-derived calls from the UMI-ligation and nested PCR reads in MiXCR, one entry per CDR3 protein. The top ten clones hold over 0.95% of a sample with approximately 80,000 distinct CDR3 sequences, 9% of them seen once. V lost 5 bases to trimming and J lost 6 bases, with 18 bases between them. This CDR3 has 15 amino acids. Germline CDR1 is SGDLS and CDR2 is YYNGEE. This clonotype occurred many times. The antigen remains unidentified.

The chain recombines TRBV9 with TRBJ2-1; no definite D call. Specimen: naive CD8+ T cells from blood. The origin of this receptor is a human donor in good health. CDR3 bases: TGTGCCAGCAGGCCCACGTCGGGCAGCGCCAATGAGCAGTTCTTC. Encoded protein: CASRPTSGSANEQFF.